This T cell receptor (beta chain) was identified during a study of blood T cell repertoires in COVID-19. Study in general: Specimens from acute and convalescent COVID-19 originated in the United States, Italy and Spain.

Original analysis: The assay estimated nucleated cells by amplifying reference gene primers. Sequencing was performed with immunoSEQ multiplex PCR; in TCRdb, only in-frame clones are kept and a portion is missing. V, J and clone size reflect that table, while D and trimming were determined from the DNA. The sample lists over 150,000 clones, roughly 88% occurring once. This clone has only a few counts. Trimming took off 1 base at V and 5 bases at J, with 6 bases between the two ends. The CDR3 has 13 residues. CDR1 and CDR2 from the germline V gene are LGHNA and YSLEER. The sample was peripheral blood. The chain links TRBV4-3 to TRBJ2-1, with unresolved D. This clonotype was sampled from a woman aged 55-70 years with acute or convalescent COVID-19. The CDR3 DNA follows: TGCGCCAGCAGCCAAGGCCCGGACAATGAGCAGTTCTTC. This translates into CASSQGPDNEQFF.